What follows is one TCR beta chain and its context. Measured with immunoSEQ multiplex PCR; TCRdb has only the in-frame clones, and not every one. The sample shows more than 45,000 clones, around 85% of them seen only once. Sample contribution per patient ranged from 1 to 8, covering pretreatment and on-treatment. The data originate from a study of PD-L1 blockade in urothelial cancer. Study overall: Blood was analyzed 3 weeks (second dose) and 6 weeks after treatment start.

The germline CDR1 and CDR2 sequences are SGDLS and YYNGEE. J was trimmed by 6 bases and V by 2 bases; bases with no gene match: 7. The CDR3 loop spans 14 amino acids. The specimen was PBMCs, collected around atezolizumab (anti-PD-L1) treatment. This receptor was obtained from a man in his 60s with urothelial cancer. V and J are TRBV9 and TRBJ1-2, with TRBD1 identical over 7 bases. The CDR3 DNA follows: TGTGCCAGCAGCGTTCTCGGGACAGCAAATGGCTACACCTTC. Translated: CASSVLGTANGYTF. The whole variable domain, filled in from reference TRBV9 and TRBJ1-2, reads DSGVTQTPKHLITATGQRVTLRCSPRSGDLSVYWYQQSLDQGLQFLIQYYNGEERAKGNILERFSAQQFPDLHSELNLSSLELGDSALYFCASSVLGTANGYTFGSGTRLTVV.